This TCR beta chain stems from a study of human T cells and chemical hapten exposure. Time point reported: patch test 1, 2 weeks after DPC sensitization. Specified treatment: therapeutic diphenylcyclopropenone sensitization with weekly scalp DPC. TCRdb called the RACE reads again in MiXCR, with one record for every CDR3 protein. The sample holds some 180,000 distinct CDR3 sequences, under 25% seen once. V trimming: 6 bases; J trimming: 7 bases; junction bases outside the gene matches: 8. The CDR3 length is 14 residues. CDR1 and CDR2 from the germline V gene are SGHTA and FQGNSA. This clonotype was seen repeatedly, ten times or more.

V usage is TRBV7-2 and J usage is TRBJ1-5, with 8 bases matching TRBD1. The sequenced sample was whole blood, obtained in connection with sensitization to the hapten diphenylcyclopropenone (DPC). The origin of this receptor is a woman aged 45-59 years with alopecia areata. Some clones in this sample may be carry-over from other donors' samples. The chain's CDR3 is CASSRTGNIQPQHF. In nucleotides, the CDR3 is TGTGCCAGCAGTCGGACAGGGAATATACAGCCCCAGCATTTT.